This T cell receptor (beta chain) was recorded in a study of cytomegalovirus exposure and HLA in healthy donors. General study points: At a 0.05 false discovery rate, a later analysis found 15,000 to 20,000 TCR beta sequences to be associated with HLA alleles. Researchers catalogued some 160 TCR beta chains as cytomegalovirus-associated.

PCR used 60 Vbeta primers and 13 Jbeta primers. Some clones are missing from TCRdb's copy, which holds only in-frame ones; the method was immunoSEQ multiplex PCR. The profile covers tens of thousands of clones, with around two fifths appearing a single time and roughly 2% taken by the ten largest. Points on this clone: As yet, its antigen is unknown. Other nucleotide sequences from this sample produce the same CDR3.

This TCR came from a woman aged 50 to 60 in good health and CMV-seronegative. Sequencing was done on a sample of PBMCs.

The CDR3 protein is CASSHPKTGGQGGETQYF. The CDR3 region has the DNA TGCGCCAGCAGCCACCCTAAGACGGGGGGACAAGGTGGAGAGACCCAGTACTTC. This chain links TRBV4-1 with TRBJ2-5; tentatively, D is TRBD2 (7 bases). This CDR3 is 18 amino acids long. The V end was cut by 3 bases, the J end by 4 bases, with 24 bases between. The V gene's germline CDR1 is MGHRA and CDR2 YSYEKL.